A selection of T cell receptor beta chains follows, all from one sample in a study of cytomegalovirus exposure and HLA in healthy donors. Sequencing used immunoSEQ multiplex PCR; TCRdb keeps in-frame clones, though not all of them. Of under 200,000 clones in the sample, around 92% were seen once. Sequences were obtained from PBMCs. All receptors come from a man between 18 and 29 years old in good health and CMV-seropositive. Each CDR3 is given with its conserved first and last residue. Fields, in order: CDR3 DNA, CDR3 protein, D gene, J gene, V gene, clone size. The D gene is left open where the match is weak. The size field is filled for only some rows; it gives once, few, many or a size class.

CDR3 DNA: TGTGCCATCAGTGAGTCGTCAGGTCTTAGTACTGAAGCTTTCTTT; CDR3 protein: CAISESSGLSTEAFF; D gene: .; J gene: TRBJ1-1; V gene: TRBV10-3; clone size: .
CDR3 DNA: TGCGCCAGCAGCATGTGGGACAGTATGCGTCAGCCCCAGCATTTT; CDR3 protein: CASSMWDSMRQPQHF; D gene: TRBD1; J gene: TRBJ1-5; V gene: TRBV5-1; clone size: .
CDR3 DNA: TGTGCCAGCAAAAGAGGCGAGTACACCGGGGAGCTGTTTTTT; CDR3 protein: CASKRGEYTGELFF; D gene: .; J gene: TRBJ2-2; V gene: TRBV4-2; clone size: .
CDR3 DNA: TGTGCCAGCAGCGCGGAGGGGGGGTTTTTGGACTATGGCTACACCTTC; CDR3 protein: CASSAEGGFLDYGYTF; D gene: .; J gene: TRBJ1-2; V gene: TRBV5-4; clone size: .
CDR3 DNA: TGTGCCAGCAGCTTTTACCCCGGGACAGGAATTTCGAAAGGATCCTACGAGCAGTACTTC; CDR3 protein: CASSFYPGTGISKGSYEQYF; D gene: TRBD1; J gene: TRBJ2-7; V gene: TRBV11-3; clone size: .
CDR3 DNA: TGTGCCAGCAGTGGACTAGCGGACACCGGGGAGCTGTTTTTT; CDR3 protein: CASSGLADTGELFF; D gene: TRBD2; J gene: TRBJ2-2; V gene: TRBV6-1; clone size: many
CDR3 DNA: TGTGCCAGCAGCTTACCCGTTACGGATGAGCAGTTCTTC; CDR3 protein: CASSLPVTDEQFF; D gene: .; J gene: TRBJ2-1; V gene: TRBV13; clone size: few
CDR3 DNA: TGTGCCAGCTCACCCCGGGTTACAGGGGTGGATGGCTACACCTTC; CDR3 protein: CASSPRVTGVDGYTF; D gene: TRBD1; J gene: TRBJ1-2; V gene: TRBV18; clone size: .
CDR3 DNA: TGTGCCACCGAGGCCGGGACAGGGGATCAGCCCCAGCATTTT; CDR3 protein: CATEAGTGDQPQHF; D gene: TRBD1; J gene: TRBJ1-5; V gene: TRBV28; clone size: .
CDR3 DNA: TGTGCCAGCAGTCACAAAGAGACCCAGTACTTC; CDR3 protein: CASSHKETQYF; D gene: .; J gene: TRBJ2-5; V gene: TRBV27; clone size: .
CDR3 DNA: TGTGCCAGCTCACCAGGGCAGAACTACGAGCAGTACTTC; CDR3 protein: CASSPGQNYEQYF; D gene: .; J gene: TRBJ2-7; V gene: TRBV18; clone size: .
CDR3 DNA: TGTGCCAGCAGCCCGGGGGCCAGGGGGATCGATCAGCCCCAGCATTTT; CDR3 protein: CASSPGARGIDQPQHF; D gene: TRBD1; J gene: TRBJ1-5; V gene: TRBV7-8; clone size: .
CDR3 DNA: TGTGCCAGCAGCTTCCTCTCCCTCGAGCAGTACTTC; CDR3 protein: CASSFLSLEQYF; D gene: .; J gene: TRBJ2-7; V gene: TRBV7-8; clone size: .
CDR3 DNA: TGTGCCAGCAGCATACTAGCGGGAGGGCTCCACGAGCAGTACTTC; CDR3 protein: CASSILAGGLHEQYF; D gene: TRBD2; J gene: TRBJ2-7; V gene: TRBV27; clone size: .
CDR3 DNA: TGTGCCAGCAGTGAACCGGGACAGGGGGCCTCCGAGCAGTACTTC; CDR3 protein: CASSEPGQGASEQYF; D gene: TRBD1; J gene: TRBJ2-7; V gene: TRBV2; clone size: .
CDR3 DNA: TGCGCCAGCAGCTTGTCCCCCGGGACTTTAGGCGAGCAGTACTTC; CDR3 protein: CASSLSPGTLGEQYF; D gene: .; J gene: TRBJ2-7; V gene: TRBV5-1; clone size: .
CDR3 DNA: TGTGCCATCAGTGAAGGTAGCGGGAGCGAGGGTGAGCAGTTCTTC; CDR3 protein: CAISEGSGSEGEQFF; D gene: TRBD2; J gene: TRBJ2-1; V gene: TRBV10-3; clone size: .
CDR3 DNA: TGTGCCAGCAGCTCCCGAGGAGCGGGAGTGGCCCACGAGCAGTACTTC; CDR3 protein: CASSSRGAGVAHEQYF; D gene: TRBD2; J gene: TRBJ2-7; V gene: TRBV4-2; clone size: .
CDR3 DNA: TGTGCCAGCAGGGACAGGGGTAGGACCGGGGAGCTGTTTTTT; CDR3 protein: CASRDRGRTGELFF; D gene: TRBD1; J gene: TRBJ2-2; V gene: TRBV6-1; clone size: .
CDR3 DNA: TGCGCCAGCACCCTAGACAGGGCTATGAACACTGAAGCTTTCTTT; CDR3 protein: CASTLDRAMNTEAFF; D gene: TRBD1; J gene: TRBJ1-1; V gene: TRBV5-1; clone size: .
CDR3 DNA: TGTGCCAGCAGCTTATGGGACCGGGGGGGGGATCGGGAGCAGTACTTC; CDR3 protein: CASSLWDRGGDREQYF; D gene: TRBD2; J gene: TRBJ2-7; V gene: TRBV7-9; clone size: .
CDR3 DNA: TGCGCCAGCAGCTTGGCCGCCGCGGGAGGGCCCATAGATACGCAGTATTTT; CDR3 protein: CASSLAAAGGPIDTQYF; D gene: TRBD2; J gene: TRBJ2-3; V gene: TRBV5-1; clone size: .
CDR3 DNA: TGTGCCAGCAGTTACTCTAAGGGGGCGAGGGAAGCTTTCTTT; CDR3 protein: CASSYSKGAREAFF; D gene: TRBD1; J gene: TRBJ1-1; V gene: TRBV6-6; clone size: .
CDR3 DNA: TGCGCCAGCAGCTTGGCCCAGCGGGAGGTCCTACTGGAGCAGTACTTC; CDR3 protein: CASSLAQREVLLEQYF; D gene: TRBD2; J gene: TRBJ2-7; V gene: TRBV5-1; clone size: .
CDR3 DNA: TGTGCCAGTAGTTCTCTAGCGGGAGTAAGCACAGATACGCAGTATTTT; CDR3 protein: CASSSLAGVSTDTQYF; D gene: TRBD2; J gene: TRBJ2-3; V gene: TRBV19; clone size: .
CDR3 DNA: TGTGCCAGCAGCAAAGCGGGACTAGCGGGCTACAATGAGCAGTTCTTC; CDR3 protein: CASSKAGLAGYNEQFF; D gene: .; J gene: TRBJ2-1; V gene: TRBV21-1; clone size: .
CDR3 DNA: TGTGCCAGCAGGACCGGGACAGGGGACTACAATGAGCAGTTCTTC; CDR3 protein: CASRTGTGDYNEQFF; D gene: TRBD1; J gene: TRBJ2-1; V gene: TRBV6-1; clone size: .
CDR3 DNA: TGCGCCAGCAGCCAACCCGCGGGGGAGACCCAGTACTTC; CDR3 protein: CASSQPAGETQYF; D gene: .; J gene: TRBJ2-5; V gene: TRBV4-1; clone size: .
CDR3 DNA: TGTGCCAGCAGTTCCATCCAAGCGGCCTCCTACAATGAGCAGTTCTTC; CDR3 protein: CASSSIQAASYNEQFF; D gene: .; J gene: TRBJ2-1; V gene: TRBV6-5; clone size: few
CDR3 DNA: TGTGCCAGCACCCTAGGAACTAGCACAGATACGCAGTATTTT; CDR3 protein: CASTLGTSTDTQYF; D gene: .; J gene: TRBJ2-3; V gene: TRBV2; clone size: .
CDR3 DNA: TGTGCCAGCAGCTTAGGCCTCCGGGCCTACGAGCAGTACTTC; CDR3 protein: CASSLGLRAYEQYF; D gene: .; J gene: TRBJ2-7; V gene: TRBV7-8; clone size: .
CDR3 DNA: TGCGCCAGCAGCGCTGGACTAGCGGGTGACTACGAGCAGTACTTC; CDR3 protein: CASSAGLAGDYEQYF; D gene: TRBD2; J gene: TRBJ2-7; V gene: TRBV5-1; clone size: .
CDR3 DNA: TGTGCCAGCAGCTTGGGTGAAGGGGGCTGGGCCTACGAGCAGTACTTC; CDR3 protein: CASSLGEGGWAYEQYF; D gene: TRBD1; J gene: TRBJ2-7; V gene: TRBV5-6; clone size: .
CDR3 DNA: TGCGCCAGCAGCCGGATAGCGGGACAAGAGACCCAGTACTTC; CDR3 protein: CASSRIAGQETQYF; D gene: TRBD2; J gene: TRBJ2-5; V gene: TRBV5-1; clone size: once
CDR3 DNA: TGTGCCAGCAGCCTTGGACTAGCGAGGACCGGGGAGCTGTTTTTT; CDR3 protein: CASSLGLARTGELFF; D gene: TRBD2; J gene: TRBJ2-2; V gene: TRBV11-3; clone size: few
CDR3 DNA: TGTGCCAGCAGCCCCCCGCGGGGGTACGAGCAGTACTTC; CDR3 protein: CASSPPRGYEQYF; D gene: TRBD2; J gene: TRBJ2-7; V gene: TRBV7-9; clone size: .
CDR3 DNA: TGTGCCTGGAGTGTACGAGGGACCGGGGAGCTGTTTTTT; CDR3 protein: CAWSVRGTGELFF; D gene: .; J gene: TRBJ2-2; V gene: TRBV30; clone size: once
CDR3 DNA: TGCGCCAGCAGCTCCCTAGCGGGAGGTAACACCGGGGAGCTGTTTTTT; CDR3 protein: CASSSLAGGNTGELFF; D gene: TRBD2; J gene: TRBJ2-2; V gene: TRBV5-1; clone size: .
CDR3 DNA: TGTGCCAGCAGTTTTGTACTAGCGGGAATCGATGAGCAGTTCTTC; CDR3 protein: CASSFVLAGIDEQFF; D gene: TRBD2; J gene: TRBJ2-1; V gene: TRBV28; clone size: .
CDR3 DNA: TGTGCCAGCAGGGGCCCTCAAGAGACCCAGTACTTC; CDR3 protein: CASRGPQETQYF; D gene: .; J gene: TRBJ2-5; V gene: TRBV27; clone size: .
CDR3 DNA: TGTGCCAGCAGCTTGAGACTAGTTGAGACCCAGTACTTC; CDR3 protein: CASSLRLVETQYF; D gene: .; J gene: TRBJ2-5; V gene: TRBV11-2; clone size: once
CDR3 DNA: TGTGCCAGCAGCTTAGTGGCGGGGGGCCGAAACTACGAGCAGTACTTC; CDR3 protein: CASSLVAGGRNYEQYF; D gene: TRBD2; J gene: TRBJ2-7; V gene: TRBV7-2; clone size: .
CDR3 DNA: TGTGCCAGCAGCCAAAGGACAGGGGGGGCGAAGAGCGTGACCCAGTACTTC; CDR3 protein: CASSQRTGGAKSVTQYF; D gene: TRBD1; J gene: TRBJ2-5; V gene: TRBV11-2; clone size: .
CDR3 DNA: TGTGCCAGCAGAGCCAAACCGGGACTAGCCTACGAGCAGTACTTC; CDR3 protein: CASRAKPGLAYEQYF; D gene: TRBD2; J gene: TRBJ2-7; V gene: TRBV27; clone size: .
CDR3 DNA: TGTGCCAGCAGTTCGTGGACTAGCGGGAGTGGGATGAATGAGCAGTTCTTC; CDR3 protein: CASSSWTSGSGMNEQFF; D gene: TRBD2; J gene: TRBJ2-1; V gene: TRBV27; clone size: .
CDR3 DNA: TGTGCCAGCAGCTCGGGACAGGGGTGGGGCTATGGCTACACCTTC; CDR3 protein: CASSSGQGWGYGYTF; D gene: TRBD1; J gene: TRBJ1-2; V gene: TRBV7-9; clone size: .
CDR3 DNA: TGTGCCAGCAGCTTAGGGGATGCGGGGGTGACTGAAGCTTTCTTT; CDR3 protein: CASSLGDAGVTEAFF; D gene: .; J gene: TRBJ1-1; V gene: TRBV7-9; clone size: .
CDR3 DNA: TGTGCCACCCAGGGTCGACAGGGCATTGAATTAAGTGGCTACACCTTC; CDR3 protein: CATQGRQGIELSGYTF; D gene: TRBD1; J gene: TRBJ1-2; V gene: TRBV15; clone size: .
CDR3 DNA: TGTGCCAGCAGTTCCTCCGGGGCCAACGTCCTGACTTTC; CDR3 protein: CASSSSGANVLTF; D gene: .; J gene: TRBJ2-6; V gene: TRBV7-9; clone size: .
CDR3 DNA: TGTGCCAGCAGTGGTATGGTAGAGGAAAAACTGTTTTTT; CDR3 protein: CASSGMVEEKLFF; D gene: .; J gene: TRBJ1-4; V gene: TRBV6-1; clone size: .
CDR3 DNA: TGTGCCAGCCGACTAGCGGGAGAAGGGGGCTACGAGCAGTACTTC; CDR3 protein: CASRLAGEGGYEQYF; D gene: TRBD2; J gene: TRBJ2-7; V gene: TRBV6-1; clone size: .
CDR3 DNA: TGCGCCAGCAGCCAAGTGACCAGGGCCGACAATGAGCAGTTCTTC; CDR3 protein: CASSQVTRADNEQFF; D gene: .; J gene: TRBJ2-1; V gene: TRBV4-1; clone size: .
CDR3 DNA: TGTGCCATTCCCGCCGACGGGACAGGGGGCTACGAGCAGTACTTC; CDR3 protein: CAIPADGTGGYEQYF; D gene: TRBD1; J gene: TRBJ2-7; V gene: TRBV2; clone size: .
CDR3 DNA: TGCGCCAGCAGCCAAGCGAACTTACTCCACACAGATACGCAGTATTTT; CDR3 protein: CASSQANLLHTDTQYF; D gene: .; J gene: TRBJ2-3; V gene: TRBV4-1; clone size: .
CDR3 DNA: TGTGCCAGCGGCCTAGCGGGAGGGTCCACCGGGGAGCTGTTTTTT; CDR3 protein: CASGLAGGSTGELFF; D gene: TRBD2; J gene: TRBJ2-2; V gene: TRBV7-3; clone size: .